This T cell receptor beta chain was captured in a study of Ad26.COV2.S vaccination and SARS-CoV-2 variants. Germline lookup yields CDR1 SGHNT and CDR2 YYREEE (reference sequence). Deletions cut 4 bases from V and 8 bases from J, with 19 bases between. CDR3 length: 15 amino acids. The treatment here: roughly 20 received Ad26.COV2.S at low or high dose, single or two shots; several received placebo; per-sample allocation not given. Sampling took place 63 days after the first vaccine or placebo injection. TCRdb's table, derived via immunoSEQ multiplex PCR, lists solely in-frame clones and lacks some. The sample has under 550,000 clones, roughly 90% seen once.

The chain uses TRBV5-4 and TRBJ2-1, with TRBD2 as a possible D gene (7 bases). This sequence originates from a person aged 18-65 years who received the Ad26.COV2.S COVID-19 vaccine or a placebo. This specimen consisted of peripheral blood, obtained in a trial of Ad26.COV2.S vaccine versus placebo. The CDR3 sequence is CASSPGGPLRYEQFF. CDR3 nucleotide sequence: TGTGCCAGCAGCCCCGGGGGGCCGCTAAGGTATGAGCAGTTCTTC. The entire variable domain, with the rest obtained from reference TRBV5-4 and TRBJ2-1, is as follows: ETGVTQSPTHLIKTRGQQVTLRCSSQSGHNTVSWYQQALGQGPQFIFQYYREEENGRGNFPPRFSGLQFPNYSSELNVNALELDDSALYLCASSPGGPLRYEQFFGPGTRLTVL.